This is a list of T cell receptor beta chains from one sample in a study of CD8+ T cells in alopecia areata. TCRdb keeps only in-frame clones here, not all; method: immunoSEQ multiplex PCR. The sample holds 10,000 to 15,000 clones; around 67% are singletons and the top ten take approximately 6.5%. The specimen was skin, collected at week 4, from a patient treated with tofacitinib. The receptors here all came from a human donor with alopecia areata. Each CDR3 is given without its conserved first and last residue.

v_gene	j_gene	CDR3aa
TRBV27	TRBJ2-4	ASSGGRLLAKNIQY
TRBV7-9	NA	ASSAGTGGYEQY
TRBV6-6	TRBJ2-7	ASSYAGYEQY
TRBV6-5	TRBJ2-3	ASGVGAGTDTQY
TRBV4-2	TRBJ1-6	ASSQEGVRHSPLH
TRBV7-2	TRBJ2-7	ASSFSGGTYEQY
TRBV6-1	TRBJ1-5	ASSVVRGNQPQH
TRBV27	TRBJ2-3	ASSPGVIAGSTDTQY
TRBV15	TRBJ1-5	ATSSDRGSQH
TRBV19	TRBJ1-1	ASQGAENTEAF
TRBV19	TRBJ2-7	ASSLTDRAYEQY
TRBV5-6	TRBJ1-1	ASIGTGGVTEAF
TRBV6-5	TRBJ2-1	ASSYSPGGTYNEQF
TRBV6-1	TRBJ2-7	ASRESGPVGNEQY
TRBV14	TRBJ2-1	ASSQDRLGWGATINEQF
TRBV6-5	TRBJ1-1	ASSYGNRGMNTEAF
TRBV7-2	TRBJ2-7	ASSFAYSYEQY
TRBV4-3	TRBJ2-6	ASSQDWGPGANVLT
TRBV7-9	TRBJ2-5	ASSLPRTGGMGTQY
TRBV7-3	TRBJ1-1	ASSPDRLRAF
TRBV12-2	TRBJ1-3	ASRRELDSSGNTIY
TRBV7-2	TRBJ2-7	ASRRRTAYEQY
TRBV11-2	TRBJ2-7	ASSLERPSGADYEQY
TRBV13	TRBJ1-1	ASSLKNTEAF
TRBV10-3	TRBJ2-7	AIRDSYEQY
TRBV2	TRBJ2-3	ASRVGGQGASSTDTQY
TRBV11-2	TRBJ2-5	ASSPGGVGQETQY
TRBV7-8	TRBJ1-6	ASSLGDNLINSPLH
TRBV6-5	TRBJ2-1	ASRTGRGGNEQF
TRBV6-5	TRBJ2-7	ASSYSRRGDYEQY
TRBV5-1	TRBJ2-3	ASSLGPGASSTDTQY
TRBV19	TRBJ1-4	ASSIRQSTDATNEKLF
TRBV6-1	TRBJ1-5	ASSEGGLAQH
TRBV4-3	TRBJ2-7	ASSQGTGGHPYEQY
TRBV2	NA	ASSEGLAGSSYEQY
TRBV2	TRBJ2-7	AWGDNTYEQY
TRBV4-1	TRBJ1-1	ASSLSESDTEAF
TRBV21-1	TRBJ1-5	ASSTRTGGFSNQPQH
TRBV7-9	TRBJ2-1	ASSLFSSHDARF
TRBV5-1	TRBJ2-1	ASSLQGTGTGYNEQF
TRBV6-5	TRBJ2-1	ASSYSYEGSTVF
TRBV5-1	TRBJ1-6	ASSYGVGVSPLH
TRBV6-5	TRBJ1-5	ASRTGLDQPQH
TRBV9	TRBJ2-7	ASSVSDSSYERY
TRBV23-1	TRBJ2-1	ASSSEVGHTGSGYNEQF
TRBV5-8	TRBJ2-1	ASSRGTGAGNEQF
TRBV7-2	TRBJ2-7	ASSPDNYEQY
TRBV18	TRBJ1-1	ASSPVSEAF
TRBV4-2	TRBJ1-2	ASSPGQQINYGYT
TRBV5-6	TRBJ1-5	ASSLYGYSNDQPQH
TRBV11-3	TRBJ1-2	ASSYPGTYGYT
TRBV5-6	TRBJ2-7	ASSELRRDRAGAYEQY
TRBV19	TRBJ1-5	ASSIVGDTVIDQPQH
TRBV7-8	TRBJ2-5	ASSLSRMQETQY
TRBV28	TRBJ2-7	ASSLSDSYEQY
TRBV6-5	TRBJ1-2	ASSELSEYGYT